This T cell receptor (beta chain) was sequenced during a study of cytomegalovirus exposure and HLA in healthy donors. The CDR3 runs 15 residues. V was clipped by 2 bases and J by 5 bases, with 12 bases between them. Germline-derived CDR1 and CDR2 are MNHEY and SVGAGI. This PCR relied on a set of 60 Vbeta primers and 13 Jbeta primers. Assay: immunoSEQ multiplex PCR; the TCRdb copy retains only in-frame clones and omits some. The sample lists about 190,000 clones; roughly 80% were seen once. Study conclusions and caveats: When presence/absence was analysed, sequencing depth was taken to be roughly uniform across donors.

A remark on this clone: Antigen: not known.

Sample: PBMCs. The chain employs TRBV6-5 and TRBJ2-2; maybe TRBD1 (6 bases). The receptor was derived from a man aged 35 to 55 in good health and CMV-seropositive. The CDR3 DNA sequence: TGTGCCAGCAGTTACGGGGGCGCCGGGACCGGGGAGCTGTTTTTT. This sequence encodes CASSYGGAGTGELFF.